This T cell receptor beta chain appears in the sequencing data of a study of CD8 T cells in ankylosing spondylitis. By quantitative 5'-RACE with molecular barcodes, the TCR beta libraries were made. TCRdb re-derived calls from the 5' RACE reads in MiXCR, one entry per CDR3 protein. Here the sample spans over 450,000 distinct CDR3 sequences, about an eighth being singletons. Study outcomes and limitations: The disease-linked clones had a CD8+ phenotype and low blood frequencies. Characteristic, it appeared, of ankylosing spondylitis blood was a TCR beta motif of about eight highly homologous variants. Both synovial fluid and blood in reactive arthritis had previously been reported to carry some motif variants.

As to this clonotype: Its cognate antigen is unknown.

The CDR3 contains 14 residues. CDR1 and CDR2 (germline): SEHNR, FQNEAQ (reference sequence). Trimming left V 5 bases short and J 0 bases short, with 9 bases between. The V and J genes are TRBV7-9 and TRBJ2-3; maybe TRBD2 (6 bases). Sequenced sample: blood, either unsorted or a sorted T cell fraction (not recorded which). This TCR was recovered from a male donor with ankylosing spondylitis. CDR3 DNA: TGTGCCAGCAGCATTAGCGGTAGCACAGATACGCAGTATTTT. Protein: CASSISGSTDTQYF. The full variable domain, in which reference TRBV7-9 and TRBJ2-3 provide the parts outside the CDR3, is DTGVSQNPRHKITKRGQNVTFRCDPISEHNRLYWYRQTLGQGPEFLTYFQNEAQLEKSRLLSDRFSAERPKGSFSTLEIQRTEQGDSAMYLCASSISGSTDTQYFGPGTRLTVL.